This record covers a single TCR beta chain. Antigen unknown. Every isolated RNA sample was fully reverse transcribed, so sequencing captured expressed TCRB transcripts. Profiled with immunoSEQ multiplex PCR; TCRdb holds only in-frame clones, not every one. The table records nearly 700,000 clones, about an eighth of them present only once. The ends were cut back, 3 bases at V and 0 bases at J, with 8 bases in the middle. The CDR3 runs to 14 residues. Germline values: CDR1 SNHLY, CDR2 FYNNEI. One heparinised blood draw averaging about 116 mL was given by each donor. The data stem from a study of beta chain features in type 1 diabetes. Study outcomes and limitations: Type 1 diabetes patients had TCRB CDR3s that were shorter (moderately but significantly so) in all four CD4+ subsets.

The TCR comes from a man younger than 35 with type 1 diabetes. The sample was naive CD4+ T cells from blood. V is TRBV2 and J is TRBJ1-1, with D uncertain. The CDR3 here is CASSDGQMNTEAFF. CDR3 DNA: TGTGCCAGCAGTGACGGTCAAATGAACACTGAAGCTTTCTTT. The full variable domain, with the rest looked up from reference TRBV2 and TRBJ1-1, is EPEVTQTPSHQVTQMGQEVILRCVPISNHLYFYWYRQILGQKVEFLVSFYNNEISEKSEIFDDQFSVERPDGSNFTLKIRSTKLEDSAMYFCASSDGQMNTEAFFGQGTRLTVV.